This is a list of T cell receptor beta chains from one sample in a study of T cell responses to AZD1222 COVID-19 vaccine. Sequencing was performed with immunoSEQ multiplex PCR; in TCRdb, only in-frame clones are kept and a portion is missing. Of 65,000 to 70,000 clones listed, roughly four fifths are singletons. The material was peripheral blood, obtained on day 0 of AZD1222 vaccination. The receptor source for this set is an adult in good health. The CDR3 runs from the conserved cysteine through the conserved F or W. D genes are given only for firm matches. Where a row states a size, it is once, few, many or the class of an expanded clone; other rows omit it.

clone size: NA; V gene: TRBV3-1/TRBV3-2; D gene: NA; J gene: TRBJ2-2; CDR3 DNA: TGTGCCAGCAGCCAAGATCCAGGGGGGGTCGGAACCGGGGAGCTGTTTTTT; CDR3 protein: CASSQDPGGVGTGELFF
clone size: NA; V gene: TRBV7-3; D gene: NA; J gene: TRBJ2-2; CDR3 DNA: TGTGCCAGCAGCTGGGGAGCGGGTAACACCGGGGAGCTGTTTTTT; CDR3 protein: CASSWGAGNTGELFF
clone size: NA; V gene: TRBV7-2; D gene: TRBD1; J gene: TRBJ1-4; CDR3 DNA: TGTGCCAGCAGTCCTGGACAGGGATTCGTTTTATGGGAAAAACTGTTTTTT; CDR3 protein: CASSPGQGFVLWEKLFF
clone size: NA; V gene: TRBV6-1; D gene: NA; J gene: TRBJ1-5; CDR3 DNA: TGTGCCAGCAGTGACAGAAACAGCAATCAGCCCCAGCATTTT; CDR3 protein: CASSDRNSNQPQHF
clone size: NA; V gene: TRBV2; D gene: NA; J gene: TRBJ1-1; CDR3 DNA: TGTGCCAGCAGTGGAGACAGAATGAACACTGAAGCTTTCTTT; CDR3 protein: CASSGDRMNTEAFF
clone size: once; V gene: TRBV5-8; D gene: NA; J gene: TRBJ1-5; CDR3 DNA: TGTGCCAGCAGCTTCGGGACAAACGCATGGGTGGAGCCCCAGCATTTT; CDR3 protein: CASSFGTNAWVEPQHF
clone size: NA; V gene: TRBV9; D gene: NA; J gene: TRBJ2-7; CDR3 DNA: TGTGCCAGCAGCGTAGGTCTGAGCTCCTACGAGCAGTACTTC; CDR3 protein: CASSVGLSSYEQYF
clone size: NA; V gene: TRBV2; D gene: NA; J gene: TRBJ2-4; CDR3 DNA: TGTGCCAGTAAGGACTACCAACCCAGCATTCAGTACTTC; CDR3 protein: CASKDYQPSIQYF
clone size: NA; V gene: TRBV6-1; D gene: NA; J gene: TRBJ1-4; CDR3 DNA: TGTGCCAGCAGTGTGGGGTCAGGGGTTAGAGCTGAAAAACTGTTTTTT; CDR3 protein: CASSVGSGVRAEKLFF
clone size: once; V gene: TRBV2; D gene: NA; J gene: TRBJ2-7; CDR3 DNA: TGTGCCAGCAGTGAAGCGCCGGGCCCCAGCTCCTACGAGCAGTACTTC; CDR3 protein: CASSEAPGPSSYEQYF
clone size: NA; V gene: TRBV3-1/TRBV3-2; D gene: NA; J gene: TRBJ1-2; CDR3 DNA: TGTGCCAGCAGCCAAGGGACAGCTTATGGCTACACCTTC; CDR3 protein: CASSQGTAYGYTF
clone size: NA; V gene: TRBV7-6; D gene: TRBD1; J gene: TRBJ2-7; CDR3 DNA: TGTGCCAGCAGCCGTTCGACAGGGGCCTACGAGCAGTACTTC; CDR3 protein: CASSRSTGAYEQYF
clone size: NA; V gene: TRBV7-9; D gene: TRBD1; J gene: TRBJ1-2; CDR3 DNA: TGTGCCAGCAGCCTAGTGGGGACAGGTGGGACCTTC; CDR3 protein: CASSLVGTGGTF
clone size: NA; V gene: TRBV11-2; D gene: TRBD1; J gene: TRBJ1-1; CDR3 DNA: TGTGCCAGCACGCCCAAGGGGGCGCGGTGGGCTTTCTTT; CDR3 protein: CASTPKGARWAFF
clone size: NA; V gene: TRBV27; D gene: NA; J gene: TRBJ1-6; CDR3 DNA: TGTGCCAGCAGTTTGGAGGGATTCTCACCCCTCCACTTT; CDR3 protein: CASSLEGFSPLHF
clone size: NA; V gene: TRBV7-8; D gene: NA; J gene: TRBJ2-1; CDR3 DNA: TGTGCCAGCAGCCCATTAGCAGTTGAGCTATACAATGAGCAGTTCTTC; CDR3 protein: CASSPLAVELYNEQFF
clone size: NA; V gene: TRBV4-1; D gene: NA; J gene: TRBJ1-4; CDR3 DNA: TGCGCCAGCAGCCTCGAGGTGGCCCGGGAGGGAGAAAAACTGTTTTTT; CDR3 protein: CASSLEVAREGEKLFF
clone size: NA; V gene: TRBV6-5; D gene: TRBD1; J gene: TRBJ1-2; CDR3 DNA: TGTGCCAGCAGCAACCCGACAGGGGGCGTCTATGGCTACACCTTC; CDR3 protein: CASSNPTGGVYGYTF
clone size: NA; V gene: TRBV4-3; D gene: NA; J gene: TRBJ1-1; CDR3 DNA: TGCGCCAGCAGCCAAGATTGGGGGGGCAACCTGAACACTGAAGCTTTCTTT; CDR3 protein: CASSQDWGGNLNTEAFF
clone size: NA; V gene: TRBV9; D gene: TRBD2; J gene: TRBJ2-7; CDR3 DNA: TGTGCCAGCAGCGTAGCGGGAGGCGGTAGCGAGCAGTACTTC; CDR3 protein: CASSVAGGGSEQYF
clone size: NA; V gene: TRBV6-2/TRBV6-3; D gene: NA; J gene: TRBJ2-7; CDR3 DNA: TGTGCCAGCAGTCTAACAGGGTCTTTCTTCTCCGAGCAGTACTTC; CDR3 protein: CASSLTGSFFSEQYF
clone size: NA; V gene: TRBV5-1; D gene: NA; J gene: TRBJ2-7; CDR3 DNA: TGCGCCAGCAGCTTGCTGGGGGGTGGGAACGAGCAGTACTTC; CDR3 protein: CASSLLGGGNEQYF
clone size: few; V gene: TRBV9; D gene: TRBD1; J gene: TRBJ1-1; CDR3 DNA: TGTGCCAGCAGCATGGACCCGGGACAGGGAACATTTCGGGGAGCTTTCTTT; CDR3 protein: CASSMDPGQGTFRGAFF
clone size: NA; V gene: TRBV19; D gene: TRBD1; J gene: TRBJ1-1; CDR3 DNA: TGTGCCAGTAGTACCAGACAGGGAGGGGACACTGAAGCTTTCTTT; CDR3 protein: CASSTRQGGDTEAFF
clone size: once; V gene: TRBV20-1; D gene: NA; J gene: TRBJ1-1; CDR3 DNA: TGCAGTGCCCGTCAACGGACTGAAGCTTTCTTT; CDR3 protein: CSARQRTEAFF
clone size: NA; V gene: TRBV5-5; D gene: NA; J gene: TRBJ1-1; CDR3 DNA: TGTGCCAGCAGCCTCGGACAGAAGGAAGCTTTCTTT; CDR3 protein: CASSLGQKEAFF
clone size: NA; V gene: TRBV19; D gene: TRBD1; J gene: TRBJ1-5; CDR3 DNA: TGTGCCAGTAGTATTGGACAGGGGCTTCAGCCCCAGCATTTT; CDR3 protein: CASSIGQGLQPQHF
clone size: NA; V gene: TRBV6-2/TRBV6-3; D gene: NA; J gene: TRBJ2-1; CDR3 DNA: TGTGCCAGCAGCCCTCGACAGGATTCCTACAATGAGCAGTTCTTC; CDR3 protein: CASSPRQDSYNEQFF
clone size: NA; V gene: TRBV19; D gene: NA; J gene: TRBJ1-1; CDR3 DNA: TGTGCCAGTAGTATGAGGGAAACTGAAGCTTTCTTT; CDR3 protein: CASSMRETEAFF
clone size: NA; V gene: TRBV10-2; D gene: NA; J gene: TRBJ2-7; CDR3 DNA: TGCGCCACTAGCCTGGGACCAGGAAGCCACGAGCAGTACTTC; CDR3 protein: CATSLGPGSHEQYF
clone size: NA; V gene: TRBV29-1; D gene: TRBD1; J gene: TRBJ2-7; CDR3 DNA: TGCAGCGTTGTGGGACAGGGCAACGAGCAGTACTTC; CDR3 protein: CSVVGQGNEQYF
clone size: NA; V gene: TRBV18; D gene: TRBD1; J gene: TRBJ1-2; CDR3 DNA: TGTGCCAGCTCACCGCGGACAGGGATGGGCTATGGCTACACCTTC; CDR3 protein: CASSPRTGMGYGYTF
clone size: NA; V gene: TRBV11-3; D gene: TRBD1; J gene: TRBJ1-1; CDR3 DNA: TGTGCCAGCGTTAGGGGCGGACAGGGAGGTGCTGAAGCTTTCTTT; CDR3 protein: CASVRGGQGGAEAFF
clone size: NA; V gene: TRBV12-3/TRBV12-4; D gene: TRBD1; J gene: TRBJ2-5; CDR3 DNA: TGTGCCAGCAGGGGACAGAACCAAGAGACCCAGTACTTC; CDR3 protein: CASRGQNQETQYF
clone size: NA; V gene: TRBV3-1/TRBV3-2; D gene: TRBD2; J gene: TRBJ2-3; CDR3 DNA: TGTGCCAGCAGCCACCTCCTAGCGGGGGGGTCAGATACGCAGTATTTT; CDR3 protein: CASSHLLAGGSDTQYF
clone size: NA; V gene: TRBV5-1; D gene: TRBD1; J gene: TRBJ1-1; CDR3 DNA: TGCGCCAGCAGGCAGGGACAGACGAACACTGAAGCTTTCTTT; CDR3 protein: CASRQGQTNTEAFF
clone size: few; V gene: TRBV5-8; D gene: NA; J gene: TRBJ1-1; CDR3 DNA: TGTGCCAGCAGCTTGGGGGACCGAGGCACTGAAGCTTTCTTT; CDR3 protein: CASSLGDRGTEAFF
clone size: NA; V gene: TRBV5-8; D gene: NA; J gene: TRBJ1-2; CDR3 DNA: TGTGCCAGCAGCTTGAGGGGCAGAGACGGCTACACCTTC; CDR3 protein: CASSLRGRDGYTF
clone size: NA; V gene: TRBV12-5; D gene: NA; J gene: TRBJ1-6; CDR3 DNA: TGTGCTAGTGGTTTGGGGGTTAATTCACCCCTCCACTTT; CDR3 protein: CASGLGVNSPLHF
clone size: NA; V gene: TRBV7-9; D gene: TRBD2; J gene: TRBJ2-1; CDR3 DNA: TGTGCCAGCAGGTCCCGACTAGCGGGTATGACCTACAATGAGCAGTTCTTC; CDR3 protein: CASRSRLAGMTYNEQFF
clone size: once; V gene: TRBV10-3; D gene: NA; J gene: TRBJ2-1; CDR3 DNA: TGTGCCATCAGTGAGTCGATGGGAACGAAGCAGTTCTTC; CDR3 protein: CAISESMGTKQFF
clone size: NA; V gene: TRBV5-1; D gene: NA; J gene: TRBJ1-1; CDR3 DNA: TGCGCCAGCGCCCCAGCAGGGATCCCTGAAGCTTTCTTT; CDR3 protein: CASAPAGIPEAFF
clone size: few; V gene: TRBV7-3; D gene: NA; J gene: TRBJ1-3; CDR3 DNA: TGTGCCAGCAGCAGCGGACCAGGGGTCGGAAACACCATATATTTT; CDR3 protein: CASSSGPGVGNTIYF
clone size: NA; V gene: TRBV7-2; D gene: NA; J gene: TRBJ2-7; CDR3 DNA: TGTGCCAGCAGCTTAGTTACGGGTCTGGAAGACGAGCAGTACTTC; CDR3 protein: CASSLVTGLEDEQYF
clone size: NA; V gene: TRBV10-3; D gene: NA; J gene: TRBJ2-2; CDR3 DNA: TGTGCCATCAGGGCAGGAAACGGGGAGCTGTTTTTT; CDR3 protein: CAIRAGNGELFF
clone size: NA; V gene: TRBV7-9; D gene: NA; J gene: TRBJ2-7; CDR3 DNA: TGTGCCAGCAGCCTACCGGGACTTCGAGGGGAGCAGTACTTC; CDR3 protein: CASSLPGLRGEQYF